This section outlines one T cell receptor (beta chain) sequence together with its context. Antigen: not known. The data were taken from a study of CD8 T cells in ankylosing spondylitis. For TCR beta, libraries came from quantitative 5'-RACE with molecular barcodes. TCRdb re-called the 5' RACE reads through MiXCR, storing one row per CDR3 protein. The table has about 140,000 distinct CDR3 sequences, more than 5.5% seen once. Whole-study results and caveats: The disease-linked clones had a CD8+ phenotype and low blood frequencies. Made up of about eight highly homologous variants, a TCR beta motif appeared characteristic of ankylosing spondylitis blood.

Trimming took 3 bases from V and 8 from J, leaving 8 bases between them. The CDR3 runs 11 residues. This sequence originates from a female donor with ankylosing spondylitis or in good health (not recorded which). The sample comprised blood, either unsorted or a sorted T cell fraction (not recorded which). The chain uses TRBV23-1 and TRBJ2-7; D is unclear. TRBV23-1 is an ORF; its function is uncertain. The CDR3 region has the DNA TGCGCCAGCAGTCATCCGCCGAAGCAGTACTTC. Translation gives CASSHPPKQYF.